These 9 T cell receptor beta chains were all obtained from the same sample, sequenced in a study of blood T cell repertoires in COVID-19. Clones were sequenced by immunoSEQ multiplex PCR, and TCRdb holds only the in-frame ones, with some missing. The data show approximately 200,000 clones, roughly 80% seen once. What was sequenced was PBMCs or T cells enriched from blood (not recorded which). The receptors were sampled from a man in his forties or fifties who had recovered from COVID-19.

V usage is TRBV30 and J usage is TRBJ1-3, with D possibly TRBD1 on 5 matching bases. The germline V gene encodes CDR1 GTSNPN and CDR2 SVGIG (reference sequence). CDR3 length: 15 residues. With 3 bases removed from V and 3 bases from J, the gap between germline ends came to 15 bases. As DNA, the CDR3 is TGTGCCTGGAGGGGTCAGGGTCTGGGTGGAAACACCATATATTTT. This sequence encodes CAWRGQGLGGNTIYF.

The CDR3 nucleotides are TGCGCCAGCAGCGAGGGACTAGAGTTAGGTGAGCAGTTCTTC. Encoded protein: CASSEGLELGEQFF. This chain connects TRBV5-1 to TRBJ2-1, with 8 bases lining up with TRBD2. Trimming cost V 4 bases and J 9 bases; bases outside gene matches: 9. This CDR3 has 14 residues. Germline lookup yields CDR1 SGHRS and CDR2 YFSETQ.

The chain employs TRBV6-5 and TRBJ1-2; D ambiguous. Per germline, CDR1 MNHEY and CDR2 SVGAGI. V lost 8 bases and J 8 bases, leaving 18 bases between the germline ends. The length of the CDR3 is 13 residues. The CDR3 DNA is TGTGCCAGCGCCCAGGATGGGTTAAGGGGCTACACCTTC. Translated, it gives CASAQDGLRGYTF.

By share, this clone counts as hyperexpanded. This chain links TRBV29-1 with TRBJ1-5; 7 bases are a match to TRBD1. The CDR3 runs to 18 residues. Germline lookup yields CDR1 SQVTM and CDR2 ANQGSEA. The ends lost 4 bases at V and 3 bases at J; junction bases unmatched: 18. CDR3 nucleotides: TGCAGCGTTGTTGGTGGTGATGGAGGGCAGGGGGACAATCAGCCCCAGCATTTT. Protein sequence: CSVVGGDGGQGDNQPQHF.

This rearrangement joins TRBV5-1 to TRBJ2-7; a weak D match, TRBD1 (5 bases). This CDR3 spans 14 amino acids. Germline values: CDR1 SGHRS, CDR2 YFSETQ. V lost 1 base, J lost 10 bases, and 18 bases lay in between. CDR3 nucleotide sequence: TGCGCCAGCAGCTTGACGGACATCGGACGGCGTCAGTACTTC. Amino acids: CASSLTDIGRRQYF.

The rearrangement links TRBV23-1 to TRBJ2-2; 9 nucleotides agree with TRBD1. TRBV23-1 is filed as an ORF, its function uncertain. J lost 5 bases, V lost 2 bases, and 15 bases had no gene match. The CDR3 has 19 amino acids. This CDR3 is CASSQGRSGRQGGTGELFF. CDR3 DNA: TGCGCCAGCAGTCAAGGTCGGTCGGGAAGACAGGGGGGGACCGGGGAGCTGTTTTTT.

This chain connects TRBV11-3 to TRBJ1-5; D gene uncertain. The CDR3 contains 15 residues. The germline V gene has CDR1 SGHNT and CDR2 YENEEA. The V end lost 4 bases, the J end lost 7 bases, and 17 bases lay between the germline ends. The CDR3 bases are TGTGCCAGCAGCTGGTATGCGATCTTGGGCCAGCCCCAGCATTTT. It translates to CASSWYAILGQPQHF.

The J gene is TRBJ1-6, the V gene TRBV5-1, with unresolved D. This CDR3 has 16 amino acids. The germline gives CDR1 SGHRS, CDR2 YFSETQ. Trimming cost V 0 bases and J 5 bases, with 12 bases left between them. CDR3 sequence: CASSLEVGGHNSPLHF. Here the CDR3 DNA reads TGCGCCAGCAGCTTGGAAGTTGGTGGGCATAATTCACCCCTCCACTTT. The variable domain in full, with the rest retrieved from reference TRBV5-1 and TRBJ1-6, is KAGVTQTPRYLIKTRGQQVTLSCSPISGHRSVSWYQQTPGQGLQFLFEYFSETQRNKGNFPGRFSGRQFSNSRSEMNVSTLELGDSALYLCASSLEVGGHNSPLHFGNGTRLTVT.

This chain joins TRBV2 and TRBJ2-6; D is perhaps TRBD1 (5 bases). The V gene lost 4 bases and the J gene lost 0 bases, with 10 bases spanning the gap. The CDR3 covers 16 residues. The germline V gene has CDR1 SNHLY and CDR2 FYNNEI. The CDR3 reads CASSGGATSGANVLTF. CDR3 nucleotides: TGTGCCAGCAGTGGGGGCGCGACCTCTGGGGCCAACGTCCTGACTTTC.